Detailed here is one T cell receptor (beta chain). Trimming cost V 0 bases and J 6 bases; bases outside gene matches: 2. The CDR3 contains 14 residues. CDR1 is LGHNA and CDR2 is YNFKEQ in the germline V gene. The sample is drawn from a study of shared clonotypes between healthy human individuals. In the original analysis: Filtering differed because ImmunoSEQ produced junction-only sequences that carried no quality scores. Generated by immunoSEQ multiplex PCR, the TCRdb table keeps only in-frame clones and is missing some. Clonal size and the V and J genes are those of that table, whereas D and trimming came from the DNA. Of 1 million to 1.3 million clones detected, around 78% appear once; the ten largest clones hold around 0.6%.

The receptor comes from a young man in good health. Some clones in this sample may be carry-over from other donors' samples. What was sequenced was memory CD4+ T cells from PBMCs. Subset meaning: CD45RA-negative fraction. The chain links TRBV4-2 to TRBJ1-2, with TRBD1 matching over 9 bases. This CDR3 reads CASSQDRTGDGYTF. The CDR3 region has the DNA TGTGCCAGCAGCCAAGATAGGACAGGGGATGGCTACACCTTC.